This T cell receptor (beta chain) is drawn from a study of T cell responses to AZD1222 COVID-19 vaccine. In the study overall: Investigators merged groups given second doses at roughly 4 or roughly 12 weeks.

With regard to this clone: The antigen is undetermined.

Clones were read by immunoSEQ multiplex PCR, and TCRdb kept only the in-frame ones, dropping some. The sample holds around 180,000 clones, around 88% seen once. The study, taken as a whole, reports: Only a handful of people who got AZD1222 tested seropositive at baseline. Reportedly, nearly half of unique spike TCRs recognized epitopes outside B.1.351/B.1.1.7 mutations. Sampling captured repertoires only after the peak T cell response.

The sample in question was peripheral blood, obtained on day 0 of AZD1222 vaccination. This TCR was sampled from an adult in good health.

CDR3 DNA: TGTGCCTGGAGTATCACAGCTAATCAGCCCCAGCATTTT. Its protein product is CAWSITANQPQHF. This chain links TRBV30 with TRBJ1-5; D remains ambiguous. CDR3 length: 13 amino acids. The V end lost 2 bases, the J end lost 4 bases, and 9 bases lay between the germline ends. Germline CDR1 is GTSNPN and CDR2 is SVGIG (reference sequence).